What follows are 14 T cell receptor beta chains derived from one specimen sequenced in a study of blood T cell repertoires in COVID-19. The data were produced by immunoSEQ multiplex PCR, yet TCRdb's version contains in-frame clones alone and is incomplete. Altogether around 160,000 clones are present, roughly four fifths being singletons, with the ten largest covering approximately 11%. Sequenced material: peripheral blood. All receptors derive from a human donor in a cohort sampled during active COVID-19.

V gene TRBV27 combines with J gene TRBJ2-3; tentatively, D is TRBD1 (5 bases). This CDR3 is built from 15 residues. Trimming removed 4 bases from V and 1 base from J, with 12 bases in between. Per germline, CDR1 MNHEY and CDR2 SMNVEV (reference sequence). The CDR3 reads CASSSQGRGTDTQYF. In DNA form, the CDR3 reads TGTGCCAGCAGTTCCCAGGGCCGAGGCACAGATACGCAGTATTTT.

The rearrangement joins TRBV7-2 to TRBJ1-5; no clear D. With 5 bases removed from V and 9 bases from J, the gap between germline ends came to 14 bases. This CDR3 is 13 amino acids long. Germline V gene lookup returns CDR1 SGHTA and CDR2 FQGNSA. CDR3 region: CASSPAISGPQHF. The CDR3 DNA sequence: TGTGCCAGCAGCCCCGCAATATCGGGGCCCCAGCATTTT.

This clone was picked up one time. The gene calls are TRBV7-9 and TRBJ2-7; weak D call: TRBD1 (6 bases). Between the trimmed V and J ends, which lost 10 bases and 3 bases, there was a span of 19 bases. This CDR3 has 14 residues. CDR1 is SEHNR and CDR2 is FQNEAQ in the germline V gene (reference sequence). The CDR3 is CATRGTGMFYEQYF. In nucleotides, the CDR3 is TGTGCCACCCGGGGCACAGGGATGTTCTACGAGCAGTACTTC. Based on the CDR3 plus reference TRBV7-9 and TRBJ2-7, the full variable domain is DTGVSQNPRHKITKRGQNVTFRCDPISEHNRLYWYRQTLGQGPEFLTYFQNEAQLEKSRLLSDRFSAERPKGSFSTLEIQRTEQGDSAMYLCATRGTGMFYEQYFGPGTRLTVT.

This clone was observed once. The chain is built from TRBV7-6 and TRBJ2-7; 13 bases align to TRBD2. Trimming removed 5 bases from V and 4 bases from J; junction bases left unmatched: 11. Germline CDR1 reads SGHVS; CDR2 reads FNYEAQ. CDR3 length equals 17 residues. The chain's CDR3 is CASSPRLGLAGVYEQYF. DNA for the CDR3: TGTGCCAGCAGCCCCCGCCTCGGACTAGCGGGAGTTTACGAGCAGTACTTC.

This clone has only a few counts. The chain has TRBV6-5 and TRBJ1-3; 8 nucleotides line up with TRBD1. This CDR3 contains 15 residues. Germline CDR1 MNHEY, CDR2 SVGAGI. V trimming: 6 bases; J trimming: 2 bases; junction bases outside the gene matches: 6. The CDR3 DNA is TGTGCCAGCAGCCGCGGGACAGGCCCTGGAAACACCATATATTTT. This codes for CASSRGTGPGNTIYF.

In its sample, this clone was seen a few times. The V gene is TRBV30, the J gene TRBJ2-1; 11 bases map to TRBD2. CDR1 is GTSNPN and CDR2 is SVGIG in the germline V gene (reference sequence). V dropped 8 bases and J dropped 5; count of bases not matched to a gene: 8. CDR3 length: 14 amino acids. The CDR3 DNA sequence: TGTGCCGCGACCCAACTAGCGGGGGACAATGAGCAGTTCTTC. This encodes CAATQLAGDNEQFF.

The chain recombines TRBV7-8 with TRBJ2-7, with 14 positions matching TRBD2. From germline, CDR1 is SGHVS and CDR2 FQNEAQ. The CDR3 runs 15 residues. Trimming cost V 5 bases and J 5 bases; bases outside gene matches: 5. CDR3 in amino acids: CASSQGLAGVDEQYF. The CDR3 nucleotides are TGTGCCAGCAGCCAGGGACTAGCGGGAGTCGACGAGCAGTACTTC. The whole variable domain, remainder taken from reference TRBV7-8 and TRBJ2-7, is GAGVSQSPRYKVAKRGQDVALRCDPISGHVSLFWYQQALGQGPEFLTYFQNEAQLDKSGLPSDRFFAERPEGSVSTLKIQRTQQEDSAVYLCASSQGLAGVDEQYFGPGTRLTVT.

The chain uses TRBV9 and TRBJ2-3; 11 positions match TRBD2. This CDR3 has 17 amino acids. Germline V CDR1 and CDR2: SGDLS, YYNGEE. Trimming removed 2 bases from V and 6 bases from J; junction bases left unmatched: 11. In DNA, the CDR3 is TGTGCCAGCAGCGTCCTAGCGGGGGGCCTTCGCCCCGATACGCAGTATTTT. As protein: CASSVLAGGLRPDTQYF. The entire variable domain, with the rest obtained from reference TRBV9 and TRBJ2-3, is as follows: DSGVTQTPKHLITATGQRVTLRCSPRSGDLSVYWYQQSLDQGLQFLIQYYNGEERAKGNILERFSAQQFPDLHSELNLSSLELGDSALYFCASSVLAGGLRPDTQYFGPGTRLTVL.

The chain couples TRBV11-1 to TRBJ1-2; D uncertain. Germline CDR1 is SGHAT and CDR2 is FQDESV (reference sequence). The V and J ends lost 0 bases and 2 bases respectively, with 22 bases between them. The CDR3 is 19 amino acids. CDR3 nucleotide sequence: TGTGCCAGCAGCTTAGCCCCCGGGCAGAGTGACGGGGTAAACTATGGCTACACCTTC. This codes for CASSLAPGQSDGVNYGYTF. Supplemented by reference TRBV11-1 and TRBJ1-2, the full variable domain reads EAEVAQSPRYKITEKSQAVAFWCDPISGHATLYWYRQILGQGPELLVQFQDESVVDDSQLPKDRFSAERLKGVDSTLKIQPAELGDSAMYLCASSLAPGQSDGVNYGYTFGSGTRLTVV.

This chain links TRBV29-1 with TRBJ1-2; no firm D call. This CDR3 is built from 13 residues. V lost 5 bases and J 4 bases, leaving 14 bases between the germline ends. CDR1 SQVTM and CDR2 ANQGSEA come from the germline V gene. CDR3 region: CSVRTSYFYGYTF. The CDR3 DNA reads TGCAGCGTTCGAACGAGCTACTTCTATGGCTACACCTTC.

V is TRBV10-2 and J is TRBJ2-7; 9 bases match TRBD1. V trimming: 7 bases; J trimming: 6 bases; junction bases outside the gene matches: 7. Germline values: CDR1 WSHSY, CDR2 SAAADI. This CDR3 region has 13 residues. DNA of the CDR3: TGCGCCAGCACGGACAGGGGAAGAGGCGAGCAGTACTTC. Amino acids: CASTDRGRGEQYF.

The J gene is TRBJ1-4, the V gene TRBV7-2; the match to TRBD1 covers 10 bases. CDR3 length: 15 amino acids. CDR1 is SGHTA and CDR2 is FQGNSA in the germline V gene. Trimming took 6 bases from V and 4 from J; bases not matched to a gene: 5. The CDR3 is CASRPGQGFNEKLFF. CDR3 bases: TGTGCCAGCAGACCGGGACAGGGGTTTAATGAAAAACTGTTTTTT.

This sequence joins TRBV5-4 and TRBJ2-2; 9 nucleotides match TRBD2. CDR3 length: 15 residues. The V segment lost 6 bases and the J segment 2 bases; nucleotides outside the gene matches: 5. Germline assignment: CDR1 SGHNT and CDR2 YYREEE (reference sequence). CDR3 sequence: CASNPSGVNTGELFF. CDR3 DNA sequence: TGTGCCAGCAACCCTAGCGGGGTCAACACCGGGGAGCTGTTTTTT.

The chain employs TRBV5-1 and TRBJ2-3, with TRBD1 matching 8 bases. In germline, CDR1 is SGHRS, CDR2 YFSETQ. Trimming removed 7 bases from V and 3 bases from J; junction bases left unmatched: 10. CDR3 length equals 15 residues. The CDR3 region has the DNA TGCGCCAGCGCCATTGCGGGACAGGCTACAGATACGCAGTATTTT. Translated, it gives CASAIAGQATDTQYF.